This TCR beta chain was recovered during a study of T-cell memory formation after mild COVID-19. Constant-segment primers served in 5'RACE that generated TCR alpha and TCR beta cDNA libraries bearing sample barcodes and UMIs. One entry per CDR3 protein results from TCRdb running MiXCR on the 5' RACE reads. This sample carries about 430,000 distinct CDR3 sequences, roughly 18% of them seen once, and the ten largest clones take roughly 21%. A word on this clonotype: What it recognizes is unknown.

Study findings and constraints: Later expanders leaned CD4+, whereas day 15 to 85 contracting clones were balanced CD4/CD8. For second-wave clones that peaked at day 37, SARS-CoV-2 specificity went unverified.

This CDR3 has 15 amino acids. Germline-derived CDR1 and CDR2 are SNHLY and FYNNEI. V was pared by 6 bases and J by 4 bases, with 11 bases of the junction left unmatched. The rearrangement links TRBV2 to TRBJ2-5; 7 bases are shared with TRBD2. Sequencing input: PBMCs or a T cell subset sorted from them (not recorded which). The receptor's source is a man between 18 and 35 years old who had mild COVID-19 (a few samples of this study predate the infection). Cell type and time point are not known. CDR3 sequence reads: CASSSPQRGRETQYF. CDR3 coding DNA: TGTGCCAGCAGCTCGCCCCAGCGGGGAAGAGAGACCCAGTACTTC.